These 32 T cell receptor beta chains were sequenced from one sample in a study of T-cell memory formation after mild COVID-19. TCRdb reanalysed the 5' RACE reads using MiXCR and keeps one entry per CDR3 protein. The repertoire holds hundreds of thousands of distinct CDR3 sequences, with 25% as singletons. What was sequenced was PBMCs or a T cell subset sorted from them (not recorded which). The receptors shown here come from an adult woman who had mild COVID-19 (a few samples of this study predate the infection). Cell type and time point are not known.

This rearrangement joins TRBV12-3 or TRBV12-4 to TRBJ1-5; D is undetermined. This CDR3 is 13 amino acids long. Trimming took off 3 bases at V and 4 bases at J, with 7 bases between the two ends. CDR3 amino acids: CASSFPGNQPQHF. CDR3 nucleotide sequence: TGTGCCAGCAGTTTCCCTGGGAATCAGCCCCAGCATTTT.

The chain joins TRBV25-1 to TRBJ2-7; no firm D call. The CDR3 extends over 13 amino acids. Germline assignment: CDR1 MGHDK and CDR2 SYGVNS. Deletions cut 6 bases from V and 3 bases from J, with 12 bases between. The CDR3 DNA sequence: TGTGCCAGCAGGGCTGGAACCCACTACGAGCAGTACTTC. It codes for CASRAGTHYEQYF.

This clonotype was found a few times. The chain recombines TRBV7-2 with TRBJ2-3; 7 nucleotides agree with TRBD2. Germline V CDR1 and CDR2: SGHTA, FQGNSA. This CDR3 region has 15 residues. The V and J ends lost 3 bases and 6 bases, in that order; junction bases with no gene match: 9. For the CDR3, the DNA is TGTGCCAGCAGCTTGTTAGCGGGCACGCCCGATACGCAGTATTTT. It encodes CASSLLAGTPDTQYF.

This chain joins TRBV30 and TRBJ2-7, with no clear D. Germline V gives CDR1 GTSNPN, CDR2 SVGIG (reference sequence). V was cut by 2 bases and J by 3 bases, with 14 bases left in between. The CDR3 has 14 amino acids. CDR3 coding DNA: TGTGCCTGGAGTAGGCTAGGGTCCTACTACGAGCAGTACTTC. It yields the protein CAWSRLGSYYEQYF.

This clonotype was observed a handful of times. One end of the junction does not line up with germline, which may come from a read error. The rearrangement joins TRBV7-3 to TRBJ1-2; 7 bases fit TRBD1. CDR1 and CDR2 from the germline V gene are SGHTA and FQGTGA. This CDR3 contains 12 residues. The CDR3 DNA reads TGTGCCAGCAGCTTAAAGGGGACAGAAACTCTCTTC. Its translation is CASSLKGTETLF.

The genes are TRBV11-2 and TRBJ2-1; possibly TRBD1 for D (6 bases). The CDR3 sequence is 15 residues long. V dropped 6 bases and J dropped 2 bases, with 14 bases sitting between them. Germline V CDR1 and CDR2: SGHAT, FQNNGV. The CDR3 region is CASSQTRGPYNEQFF. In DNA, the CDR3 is TGTGCCAGCAGTCAAACCAGGGGCCCCTACAATGAGCAGTTCTTC.

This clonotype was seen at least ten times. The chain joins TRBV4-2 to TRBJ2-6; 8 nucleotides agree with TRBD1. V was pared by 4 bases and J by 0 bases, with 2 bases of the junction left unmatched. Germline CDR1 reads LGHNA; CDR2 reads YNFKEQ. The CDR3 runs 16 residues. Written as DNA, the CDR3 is TGTGCCAGCAGCCCTGACAGGGGCTCTGGGGCCAACGTCCTGACTTTC. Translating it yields CASSPDRGSGANVLTF.

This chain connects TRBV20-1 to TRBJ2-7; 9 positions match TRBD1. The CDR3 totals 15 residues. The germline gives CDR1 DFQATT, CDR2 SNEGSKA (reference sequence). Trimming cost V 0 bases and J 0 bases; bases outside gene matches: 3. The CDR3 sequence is CSARDRDRVSYEQYF. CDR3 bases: TGCAGTGCTAGAGACCGGGACAGGGTCTCCTACGAGCAGTACTTC.

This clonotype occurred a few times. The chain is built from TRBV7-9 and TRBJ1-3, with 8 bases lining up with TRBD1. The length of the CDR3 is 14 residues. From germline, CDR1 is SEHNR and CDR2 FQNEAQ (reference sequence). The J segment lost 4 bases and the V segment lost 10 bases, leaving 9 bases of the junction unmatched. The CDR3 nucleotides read TGTGCCACCGTACTCGACAGGGGCGGAAACACCATATATTTT. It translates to CATVLDRGGNTIYF.

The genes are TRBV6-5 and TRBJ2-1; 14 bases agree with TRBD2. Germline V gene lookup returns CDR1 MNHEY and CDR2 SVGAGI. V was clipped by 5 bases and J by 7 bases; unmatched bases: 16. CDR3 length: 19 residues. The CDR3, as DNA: TGTGCCAGCAGTCCGTCGGGACTAGCGGGAGTTAAGGTCGGGAATGAGCAGTTCTTC. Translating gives CASSPSGLAGVKVGNEQFF.

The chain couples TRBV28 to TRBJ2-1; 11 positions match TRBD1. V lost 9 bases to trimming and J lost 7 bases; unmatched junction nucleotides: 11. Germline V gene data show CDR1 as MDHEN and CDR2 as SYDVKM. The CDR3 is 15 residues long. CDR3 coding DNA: TGTGCCAGTGGACAGGCAGGGACAGGGGGGAATGAGCAGTTCTTC. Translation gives CASGQAGTGGNEQFF.

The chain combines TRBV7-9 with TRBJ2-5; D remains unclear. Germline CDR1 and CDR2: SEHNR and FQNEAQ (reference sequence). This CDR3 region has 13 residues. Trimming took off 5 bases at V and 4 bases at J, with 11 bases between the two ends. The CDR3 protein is CASSNDPAETQYF. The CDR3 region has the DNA TGTGCCAGCAGCAACGACCCTGCAGAGACCCAGTACTTC.

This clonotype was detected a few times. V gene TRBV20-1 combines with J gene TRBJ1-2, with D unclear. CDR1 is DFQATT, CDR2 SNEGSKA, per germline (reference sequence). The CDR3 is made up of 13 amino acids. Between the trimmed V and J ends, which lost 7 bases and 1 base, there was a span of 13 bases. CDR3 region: CSVPGRINYGYTF. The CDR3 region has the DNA TGCAGTGTCCCGGGTCGGATTAACTATGGCTACACCTTC.

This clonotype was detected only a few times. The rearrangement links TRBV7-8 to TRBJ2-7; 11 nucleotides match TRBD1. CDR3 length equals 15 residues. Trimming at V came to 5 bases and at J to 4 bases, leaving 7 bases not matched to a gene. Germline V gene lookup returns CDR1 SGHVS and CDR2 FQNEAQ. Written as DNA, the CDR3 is TGTGCCAGCAGCGACCGGGACAGGGGGACGTACGAGCAGTACTTC. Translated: CASSDRDRGTYEQYF.

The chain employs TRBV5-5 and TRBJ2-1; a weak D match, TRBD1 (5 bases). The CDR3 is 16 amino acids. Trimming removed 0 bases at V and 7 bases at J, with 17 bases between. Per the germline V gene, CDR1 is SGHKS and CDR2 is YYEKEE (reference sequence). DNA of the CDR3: TGTGCCAGCAGCTTGGGAAGGGGAATGGCGTCGAATGAGCAGTTCTTC. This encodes CASSLGRGMASNEQFF.

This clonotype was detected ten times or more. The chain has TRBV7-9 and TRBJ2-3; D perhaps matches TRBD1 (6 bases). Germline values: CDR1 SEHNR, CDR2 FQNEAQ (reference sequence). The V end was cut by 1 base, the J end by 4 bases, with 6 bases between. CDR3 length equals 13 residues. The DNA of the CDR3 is TGTGCCAGCAGCTTAGAGGGGGCAGATACGCAGTATTTT. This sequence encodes CASSLEGADTQYF.

This chain's CDR3 is CASSFGDYNQPQHF. The CDR3 bases are TGCGCCAGCAGCTTCGGGGACTACAATCAGCCCCAGCATTTT. J is TRBJ1-5 and V is TRBV5-1; the D gene is possibly TRBD1 (5 bases). The V gene's germline CDR1 is SGHRS and CDR2 YFSETQ. Trimming stripped 2 bases from V and 3 bases from J, with 9 bases between. The length of the CDR3 is 14 residues.

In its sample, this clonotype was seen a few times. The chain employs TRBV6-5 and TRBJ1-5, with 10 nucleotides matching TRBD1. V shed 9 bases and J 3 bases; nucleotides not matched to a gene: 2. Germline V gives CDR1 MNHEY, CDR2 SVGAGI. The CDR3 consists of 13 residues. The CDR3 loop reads CASGQGDNQPQHF. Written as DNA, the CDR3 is TGTGCCAGTGGACAGGGGGACAATCAGCCCCAGCATTTT.

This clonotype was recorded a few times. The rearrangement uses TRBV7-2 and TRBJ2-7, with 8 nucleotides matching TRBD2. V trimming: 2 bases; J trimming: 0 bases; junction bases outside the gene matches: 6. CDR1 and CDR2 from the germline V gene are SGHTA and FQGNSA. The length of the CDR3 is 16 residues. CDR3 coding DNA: TGTGCCAGCAGCTTAAGTGCGAGCGGGGGCTCCTACGAGCAGTACTTC. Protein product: CASSLSASGGSYEQYF.

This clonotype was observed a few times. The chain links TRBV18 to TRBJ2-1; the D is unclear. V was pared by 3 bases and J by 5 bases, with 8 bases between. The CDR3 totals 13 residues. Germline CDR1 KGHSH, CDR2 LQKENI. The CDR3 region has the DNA TGTGCCAGCTCACCCCCAACCGACAATGAGCAGTTCTTC. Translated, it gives CASSPPTDNEQFF. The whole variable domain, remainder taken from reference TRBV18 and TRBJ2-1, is NAGVMQNPRHLVRRRGQEARLRCSPMKGHSHVYWYRQLPEEGLKFMVYLQKENIIDESGMPKERFSAEFPKEGPSILRIQQVVRGDSAAYFCASSPPTDNEQFFGPGTRLTVL.

This CDR3 reads CASSQEDSLGRNTQYF. The CDR3 DNA follows: TGCGCCAGCAGCCAGGAGGACAGTCTGGGACGAAATACGCAGTATTTT. The chain uses TRBV4-1 and TRBJ2-3, with D possibly TRBD1 on 6 matching bases. Trimming took 3 bases from V and 7 from J, leaving 20 bases between them. CDR3 length equals 16 residues. CDR1 is MGHRA and CDR2 is YSYEKL in the germline V gene.

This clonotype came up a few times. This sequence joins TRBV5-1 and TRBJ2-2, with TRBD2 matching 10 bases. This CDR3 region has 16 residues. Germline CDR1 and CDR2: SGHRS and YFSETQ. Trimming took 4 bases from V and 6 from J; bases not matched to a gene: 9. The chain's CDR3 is CASSTGAGGPSGELFF. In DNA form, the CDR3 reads TGCGCCAGCAGCACCGGAGCGGGAGGGCCCTCCGGGGAGCTGTTTTTT.

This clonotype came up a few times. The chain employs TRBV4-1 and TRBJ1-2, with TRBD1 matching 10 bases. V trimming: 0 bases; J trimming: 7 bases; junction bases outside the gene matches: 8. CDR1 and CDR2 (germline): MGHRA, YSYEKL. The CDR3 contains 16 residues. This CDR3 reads CASSQDLTGGRFGYTF. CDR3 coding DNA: TGCGCCAGCAGCCAAGATTTGACAGGGGGCCGTTTTGGCTACACCTTC.

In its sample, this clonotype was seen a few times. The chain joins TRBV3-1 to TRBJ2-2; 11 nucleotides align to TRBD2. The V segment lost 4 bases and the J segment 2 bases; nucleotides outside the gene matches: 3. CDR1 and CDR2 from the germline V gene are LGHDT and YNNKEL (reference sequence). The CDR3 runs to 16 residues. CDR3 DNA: TGTGCCAGCAGCCGAGGGACTAGCGGCAACACCGGGGAGCTGTTTTTT. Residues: CASSRGTSGNTGELFF.

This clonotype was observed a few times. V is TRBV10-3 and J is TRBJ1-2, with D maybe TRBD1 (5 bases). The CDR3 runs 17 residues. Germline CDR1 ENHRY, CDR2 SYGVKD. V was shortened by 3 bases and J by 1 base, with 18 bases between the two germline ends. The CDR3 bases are TGTGCCATCAGTGAACACATGGGAGACAGCTTTAACTATGGCTACACCTTC. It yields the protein CAISEHMGDSFNYGYTF.

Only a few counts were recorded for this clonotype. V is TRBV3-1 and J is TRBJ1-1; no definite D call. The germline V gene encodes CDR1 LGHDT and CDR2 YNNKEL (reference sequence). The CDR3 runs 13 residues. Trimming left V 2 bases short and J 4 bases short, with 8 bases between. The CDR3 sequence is CASSQYPPTEAFF. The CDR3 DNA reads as TGTGCCAGCAGCCAATACCCCCCCACTGAAGCTTTCTTT.

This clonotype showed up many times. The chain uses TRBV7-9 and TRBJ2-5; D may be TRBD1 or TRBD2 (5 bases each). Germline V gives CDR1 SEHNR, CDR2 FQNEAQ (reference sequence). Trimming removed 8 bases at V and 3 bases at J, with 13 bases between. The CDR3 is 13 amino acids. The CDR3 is CASRPWGKETQYF. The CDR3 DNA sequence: TGTGCCAGCCGCCCTTGGGGGAAAGAGACCCAGTACTTC.

CDR3 DNA: TGTGCCAGCAGCTTGAATCACAGGGGGCCTGGCAACTATGGCTACACCTTC. The encoded protein is CASSLNHRGPGNYGYTF. V gene TRBV5-6 combines with J gene TRBJ1-2; TRBD1 matches at 9 bases. The V segment lost 1 base and the J segment 2 bases; nucleotides outside the gene matches: 9. The V gene's germline CDR1 is SGHDT and CDR2 YYEEEE. This CDR3 comprises 17 residues. The whole variable domain, remainder taken from reference TRBV5-6 and TRBJ1-2, is DAGVTQSPTHLIKTRGQQVTLRCSPKSGHDTVSWYQQALGQGPQFIFQYYEEEERQRGNFPDRFSGHQFPNYSSELNVNALLLGDSALYLCASSLNHRGPGNYGYTFGSGTRLTVV.

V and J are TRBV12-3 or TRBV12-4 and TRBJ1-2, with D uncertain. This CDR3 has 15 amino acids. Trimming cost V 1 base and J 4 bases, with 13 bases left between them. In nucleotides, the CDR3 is TGTGCCAGCAGTTTAGAGGAACCCTACCCCTATGGCTACACCTTC. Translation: CASSLEEPYPYGYTF.

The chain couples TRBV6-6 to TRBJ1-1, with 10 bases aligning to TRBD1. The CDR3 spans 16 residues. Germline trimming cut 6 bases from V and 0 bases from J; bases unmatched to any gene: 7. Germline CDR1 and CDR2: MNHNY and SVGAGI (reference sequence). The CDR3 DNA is TGTGCCAGCAGCACCGGACAGGGGGGCATGAACACTGAAGCTTTCTTT. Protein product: CASSTGQGGMNTEAFF.

The CDR3 here is CASSPVGGYSNQPQHF. Written as DNA, the CDR3 is TGTGCCAGCAGCCCCGTAGGGGGATATAGCAATCAGCCCCAGCATTTT. V is TRBV5-5 and J is TRBJ1-5, with D possibly being TRBD1 (6 bases). The CDR3 covers 16 residues. Germline V gene data show CDR1 as SGHKS and CDR2 as YYEKEE (reference sequence). The ends were cut back, 4 bases at V and 0 bases at J, with 14 bases in the middle. The full variable domain, its missing parts supplied by reference TRBV5-5 and TRBJ1-5, is DAGVTQSPTHLIKTRGQQVTLRCSPISGHKSVSWYQQVLGQGPQFIFQYYEKEERGRGNFPDRFSARQFPNYSSELNVNALLLGDSALYLCASSPVGGYSNQPQHFGDGTRLSIL.

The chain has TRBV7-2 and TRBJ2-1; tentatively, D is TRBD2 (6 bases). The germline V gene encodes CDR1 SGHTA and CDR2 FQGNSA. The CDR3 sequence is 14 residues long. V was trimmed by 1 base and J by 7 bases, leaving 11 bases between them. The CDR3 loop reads CASSLVARENEQFF. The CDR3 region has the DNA TGTGCCAGCAGCTTAGTCGCACGGGAGAATGAGCAGTTCTTC.